What follows is one TCR beta chain and its context. This sample is drawn from a study of patients and donors after allogeneic stem cell transplantation. V lost 4 bases, J lost 7 bases, and 14 bases lay in between. The CDR3 runs 13 residues. Germline CDR1 reads SGHDT; CDR2 reads YYEEEE. TCRdb ran MiXCR on the RT-PCR reads and lists one entry per CDR3 protein. The profile covers about 960,000 distinct CDR3 sequences, with about a sixth appearing a single time and 5.5% to 6.5% taken by the ten largest. The chain is built from TRBV5-6 and TRBJ1-1; a weak D match, TRBD1 (6 bases). This clonotype was sampled from a human donor who was either an allogeneic HSCT recipient or a stem cell or donor lymphocyte infusion donor (not recorded which). It is not recorded whose cells these are; they may come from a transplant donor. The sequenced material came from blood, either unsorted or a sorted T cell fraction (not recorded which). The CDR3 sequence is CASSGRGLGEAFF. The CDR3 DNA reads as TGTGCCAGCAGCGGCAGGGGATTAGGTGAAGCTTTCTTT.